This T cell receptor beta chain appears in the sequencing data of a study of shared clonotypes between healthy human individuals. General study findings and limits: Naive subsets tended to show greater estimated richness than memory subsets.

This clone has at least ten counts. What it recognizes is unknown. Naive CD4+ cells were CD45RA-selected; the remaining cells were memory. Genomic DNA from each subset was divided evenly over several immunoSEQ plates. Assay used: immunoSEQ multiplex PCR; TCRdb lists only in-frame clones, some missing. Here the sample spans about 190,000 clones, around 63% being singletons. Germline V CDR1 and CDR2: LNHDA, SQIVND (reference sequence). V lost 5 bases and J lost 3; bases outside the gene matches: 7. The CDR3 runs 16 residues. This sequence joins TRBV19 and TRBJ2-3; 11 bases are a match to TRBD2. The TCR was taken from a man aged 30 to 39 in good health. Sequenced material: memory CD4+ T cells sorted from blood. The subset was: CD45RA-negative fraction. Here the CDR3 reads CASSPSGRTRTDTQYF. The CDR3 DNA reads TGTGCCAGTAGTCCTAGCGGGAGGACTAGGACAGATACGCAGTATTTT. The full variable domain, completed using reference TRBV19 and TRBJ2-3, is DGGITQSPKYLFRKEGQNVTLSCEQNLNHDAMYWYRQDPGQGLRLIYYSQIVNDFQKGDIAEGYSVSREKKESFPLTVTSAQKNPTAFYLCASSPSGRTRTDTQYFGPGTRLTVL.